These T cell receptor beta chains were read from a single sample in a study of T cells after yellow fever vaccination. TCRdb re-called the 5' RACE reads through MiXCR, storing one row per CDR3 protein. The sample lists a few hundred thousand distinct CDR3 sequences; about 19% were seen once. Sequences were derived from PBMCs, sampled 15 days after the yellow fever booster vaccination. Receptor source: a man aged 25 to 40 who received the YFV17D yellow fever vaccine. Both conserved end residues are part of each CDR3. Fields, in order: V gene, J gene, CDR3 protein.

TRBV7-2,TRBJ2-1,CASSLGVTSYNEQFF
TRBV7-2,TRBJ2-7,CASSSTSGRGEQYF
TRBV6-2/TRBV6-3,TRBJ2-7,CASSYPPNASGKYEQYF
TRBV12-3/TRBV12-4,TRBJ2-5,CASRVRAPEGTQYF
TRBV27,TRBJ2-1,CVGGSGDEQFF
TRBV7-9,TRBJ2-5,CASSLETSQETQYF
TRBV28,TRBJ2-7,CASSPLTYEQYF
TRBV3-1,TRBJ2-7,CASSSGTSGRAYEQYF
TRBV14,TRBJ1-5,CASSAPSNQPQHF
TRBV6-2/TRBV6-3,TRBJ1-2,CASRLDEAGYTF
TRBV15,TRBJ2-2,CATSQDRPSTGELFF
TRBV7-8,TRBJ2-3,CASSLREVDTQYF
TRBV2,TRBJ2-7,CASSEMLSVGRSYEQYF
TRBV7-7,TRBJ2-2,CASSLDRVGTGELFF
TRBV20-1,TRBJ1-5,CSAAGAQPQHF
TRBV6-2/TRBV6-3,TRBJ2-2,CASKPTGANTGELFF
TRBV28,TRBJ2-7,CASNSPSGQNVYEQYF
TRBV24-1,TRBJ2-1,CATSSAGVNEQFF
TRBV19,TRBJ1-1,CASSITRDTEAFF
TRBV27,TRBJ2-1,CASSLDRVFGGEQFF
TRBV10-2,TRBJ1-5,CASSEMPYQPQHF